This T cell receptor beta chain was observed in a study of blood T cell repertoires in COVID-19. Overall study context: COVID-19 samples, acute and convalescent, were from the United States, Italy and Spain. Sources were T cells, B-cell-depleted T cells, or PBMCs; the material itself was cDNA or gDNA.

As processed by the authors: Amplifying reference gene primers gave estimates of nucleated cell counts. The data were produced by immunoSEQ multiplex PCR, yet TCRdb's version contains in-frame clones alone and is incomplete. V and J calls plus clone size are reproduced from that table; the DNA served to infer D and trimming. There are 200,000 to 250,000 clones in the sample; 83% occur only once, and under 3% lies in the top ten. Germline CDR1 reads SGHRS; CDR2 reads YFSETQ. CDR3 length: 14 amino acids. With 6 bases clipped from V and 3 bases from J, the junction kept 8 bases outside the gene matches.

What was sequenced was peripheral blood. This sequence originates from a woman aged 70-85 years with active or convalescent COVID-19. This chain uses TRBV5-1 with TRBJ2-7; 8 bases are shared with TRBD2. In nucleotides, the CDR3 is TGCGCCAGCACCCGGACTAGCCCTAGCTACGAGCAGTACTTC. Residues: CASTRTSPSYEQYF.